The 30 T cell receptor beta chains in this list originate from one sample, sequenced in a study of T-cell memory formation after mild COVID-19 (dated by TCRdb to the early 2020s). The method behind the library was 5' RACE. TCRdb shows the sequencer as Illumina NovaSeq 6000. The public sequencing data were trimmed at Q25 with fastp and processed into clonotypes with MiXCR by TCRdb, which kept only in-frame beta chains. One record per CDR3 amino acid sequence lists the most common genes and DNA. The sample has about 540,000 distinct CDR3 sequences on record, approximately 20% of them singletons. The ten largest clones add up to under 15% of the sample. Material for sequencing was PBMCs or a T cell subset sorted from them (not recorded which). These receptors all stem from an adult woman who had mild COVID-19 (a few samples of this study predate the infection). The sample titles of this study are shuffled in the database, so cell type and time point are left out; the donor was told from shared clones.

At least ten counts were recorded for this clonotype. This chain joins TRBV7-9 and TRBJ2-1; no definite D call. The CDR3 runs 10 residues. V was trimmed by 1 base and J by 8 bases, leaving 0 bases between them. CDR1 and CDR2 (germline): SEHNR, FQNEAQ (reference sequence). CDR3 DNA sequence: TGTGCCAGCAGCTTAGATGAGCAGTTCTTC. Translated, it gives CASSLDEQFF.

This clonotype was counted between two and nine times. The CDR3 sequence: CATSDPSPSSGANVLTF. The CDR3 region has the DNA TGTGCCACCAGTGATCCCAGCCCAAGCTCTGGGGCCAACGTCCTGACTTTC. The chain uses TRBV24-1 and TRBJ2-6, with unresolved D. Germline CDR1 KGHDR, CDR2 SFDVKD. Trimming removed 3 bases at V and 0 bases at J, with 11 bases between. This CDR3 comprises 17 residues.

This clonotype was observed a handful of times. The genes are TRBV7-8 and TRBJ1-4, with no clear D. V was pared by 1 base and J by 13 bases, with 10 bases between. This CDR3 is built from 12 residues. Germline V gene sequence: CDR1 SGHVS, CDR2 FQNEAQ. The CDR3 region has the DNA TGTGCCAGCAGCTTAGATGGATTAGGACTGTTTTTT. Its translation is CASSLDGLGLFF.

V usage is TRBV5-1 and J usage is TRBJ2-1; D is possibly TRBD1 (6 bases). Trimming took off 0 bases at V and 10 bases at J, with 14 bases between the two ends. The CDR3 spans 14 residues. Germline values: CDR1 SGHRS, CDR2 YFSETQ. CDR3 residues: CASSLDRVPREQFF. In DNA, the CDR3 is TGCGCCAGCAGCTTGGACAGGGTCCCTAGGGAGCAGTTCTTC.

V and J are TRBV7-7 and TRBJ2-7, with D possibly being TRBD2 (6 bases). Per the germline V gene, CDR1 is SSHAT and CDR2 is FNYEAQ (reference sequence). Trimming shortened V by 11 bases and J by 3 bases, and 11 bases separated the two germline ends. This CDR3 comprises 11 residues. CDR3 bases: TGTGCCCATCGGGAGAACTACGAGCAGTACTTC. Translating gives CAHRENYEQYF.

V gene TRBV12-3 or TRBV12-4 combines with J gene TRBJ2-7, with no clear D. This CDR3 is 14 amino acids long. V shed 6 bases and J shed 2 bases, with 14 bases lying between them. CDR3 coding DNA: TGTGCCAGCAGCTCCGACTCTTCCGCCTACGAGCAGTACTTC. Translation: CASSSDSSAYEQYF.

Only a few counts were recorded for this clonotype. The chain combines TRBV11-2 with TRBJ2-6; D could derive from TRBD1 or TRBD2 (6 bases each). Germline loops: CDR1 SGHAT, CDR2 FQNNGV. The CDR3 loop spans 17 amino acids. The V end was cut by 7 bases, the J end by 0 bases, with 16 bases between. This CDR3 is CASIRRDTSSGANVLTF. The CDR3 DNA sequence: TGTGCCAGCATAAGGAGGGACACCAGCTCTGGGGCCAACGTCCTGACTTTC.

The rearrangement joins TRBV7-9 to TRBJ2-1; D call uncertain. Trimming took 5 bases from V and 5 from J, leaving 16 bases between them. Per the germline V gene, CDR1 is SEHNR and CDR2 is FQNEAQ (reference sequence). The CDR3 spans 15 residues. In DNA form, the CDR3 reads TGTGCCAGCAGCCCGCCCCTGGACCGTCACAATGAGCAGTTCTTC. Its translation: CASSPPLDRHNEQFF.

In its sample, this clonotype was seen a few times. The V call is TRBV6-2 or TRBV6-3, the J call TRBJ2-1, with D possibly TRBD2 on 6 matching bases. The V end was cut by 6 bases, the J end by 6 bases, with 18 bases between. Germline V CDR1 and CDR2: MNHEY, SVGEGT. The CDR3 has 15 amino acids. The CDR3 coding sequence is TGTGCCAGCAGCCCCTCCGGGACTGGGGTCAATGAGCAGTTCTTC. Residues: CASSPSGTGVNEQFF.

The chain couples TRBV25-1 to TRBJ1-2; 9 nucleotides line up with TRBD1. J lost 3 bases, V lost 6 bases, and 11 bases had no gene match. The CDR3 has 16 amino acids. Germline V gene lookup returns CDR1 MGHDK and CDR2 SYGVNS. CDR3 nucleotide sequence: TGTGCCAGCAGGGACAAAACCACAGGGGGCGACTATGGCTACACCTTC. It codes for CASRDKTTGGDYGYTF.

This clonotype was counted a few times. V gene TRBV29-1 combines with J gene TRBJ2-2; the D call may be TRBD1 or TRBD2 (7 bases each). V lost 7 bases to trimming and J lost 3 bases, with 18 bases between them. Germline lookup yields CDR1 SQVTM and CDR2 ANQGSEA. The CDR3 is 15 amino acids. CDR3 sequence reads: CSALTGEGYTGELFF. The DNA for the CDR3 is TGCAGCGCCCTCACAGGGGAGGGTTACACCGGGGAGCTGTTTTTT.

This clonotype was picked up a small number of times. This chain links TRBV5-1 with TRBJ2-3, with D tentatively TRBD2 (7 bases). With 4 bases removed from V and 5 bases from J, the gap between germline ends came to 14 bases. Germline CDR1 reads SGHRS; CDR2 reads YFSETQ. CDR3 length: 14 residues. DNA of the CDR3: TGCGCCAGCAGCGCGGGGGCTGATGGAGATACGCAGTATTTT. It yields the protein CASSAGADGDTQYF. The variable domain in full, completed from reference TRBV5-1 and TRBJ2-3, reads KAGVTQTPRYLIKTRGQQVTLSCSPISGHRSVSWYQQTPGQGLQFLFEYFSETQRNKGNFPGRFSGRQFSNSRSEMNVSTLELGDSALYLCASSAGADGDTQYFGPGTRLTVL.

The table lists this clonotype with a few counts. The chain links TRBV19 to TRBJ1-1; D is unclear. CDR1 LNHDA and CDR2 SQIVND come from the germline V gene (reference sequence). The CDR3 is 13 residues long. V lost 1 base to trimming and J lost 3 bases, with 6 bases between them. CDR3 region: CASSIVPDTEAFF. DNA for the CDR3: TGTGCCAGTAGTATAGTTCCTGACACTGAAGCTTTCTTT.

This clonotype was seen more than once but under ten times. The chain joins TRBV12-3 or TRBV12-4 to TRBJ2-1; D might be TRBD1 (5 bases). Trimming cost V 3 bases and J 9 bases, with 15 bases left between them. This CDR3 contains 14 residues. CDR3 coding DNA: TGTGCCAGCAGTTTGGGTAGGGTAGGGGCTGAGCAGTTCTTC. It specifies CASSLGRVGAEQFF.

This clonotype was seen ten or more times. CDR3 coding DNA: TGCAGTGCTTACCGTACCGATAACACTGAAGCTTTCTTT. This translates into CSAYRTDNTEAFF. This chain connects TRBV20-1 to TRBJ1-1; D call uncertain. The CDR3 is 13 amino acids. Between the trimmed V and J ends, which lost 5 bases and 2 bases, there was a span of 12 bases. Germline V gene lookup returns CDR1 DFQATT and CDR2 SNEGSKA (reference sequence).

This clonotype was seen a handful of times. The chain combines TRBV12-3 or TRBV12-4 with TRBJ2-1; a weak D match, TRBD2 (7 bases). With 5 bases removed from V and 5 bases from J, the gap between germline ends came to 22 bases. CDR3 length: 17 residues. CDR3 sequence: CASSLLPPAGAHNEQFF. CDR3 DNA sequence: TGTGCCAGCAGTCTCCTCCCCCCTGCGGGGGCCCACAATGAGCAGTTCTTC.

This rearrangement joins TRBV11-3 to TRBJ2-5; weak D call: TRBD2 (6 bases). V dropped 2 bases and J dropped 2 bases, with 9 bases sitting between them. Germline V gives CDR1 SGHNT, CDR2 YENEEA. The length of the CDR3 is 14 residues. The CDR3 nucleotides read TGTGCCAGCAGCTTACGGGGGTCACAAGAGACCCAGTACTTC. It specifies CASSLRGSQETQYF.

In nucleotides, the CDR3 is TGTGCCAGCAGTGCATCGGGGGTTCCCCACAATGAGCAGTTCTTC. Encoded protein: CASSASGVPHNEQFF. V gene TRBV2 combines with J gene TRBJ2-1, with D perhaps matching TRBD2 (6 bases). Germline loops: CDR1 SNHLY, CDR2 FYNNEI. The ends were cut back, 4 bases at V and 5 bases at J, with 15 bases in the middle. The CDR3 consists of 15 residues. Full variable domain (outside the CDR3, taken from reference TRBV2 and TRBJ2-1): EPEVTQTPSHQVTQMGQEVILRCVPISNHLYFYWYRQILGQKVEFLVSFYNNEISEKSEIFDDQFSVERPDGSNFTLKIRSTKLEDSAMYFCASSASGVPHNEQFFGPGTRLTVL.

This clonotype was recorded at least ten times. V is TRBV7-6 and J is TRBJ2-1; no clear D gene. CDR3 length: 13 amino acids. Trimming stripped 3 bases from V and 5 bases from J, with 8 bases between. In germline, CDR1 is SGHVS, CDR2 FNYEAQ. The CDR3 DNA reads TGTGCCAGCAGCTTTCTCACCAACAATGAGCAGTTCTTC. This gives the protein CASSFLTNNEQFF.

This clonotype has more than one count but fewer than ten. The chain recombines TRBV12-3 or TRBV12-4 with TRBJ2-1; 11 nucleotides line up with TRBD1. The CDR3 loop spans 16 amino acids. V dropped 0 bases and J dropped 6; count of bases not matched to a gene: 4. Here the CDR3 reads CASSLARDRGSNEQFF. The CDR3 DNA reads TGTGCCAGCAGTTTAGCCAGGGACAGGGGGTCCAATGAGCAGTTCTTC.

This clonotype appeared a few times. The V and J genes are TRBV7-2 and TRBJ2-3, with TRBD1 identical over 10 bases. V was clipped by 5 bases and J by 4 bases; unmatched bases: 9. Germline-derived CDR1 and CDR2 are SGHTA and FQGNSA. The CDR3 length is 16 residues. Here the CDR3 reads CASSPYDRGRPDTQYF. CDR3 in DNA: TGTGCCAGCAGCCCCTACGACAGGGGGCGCCCAGATACGCAGTATTTT.

Only a few counts were recorded for this clonotype. The chain couples TRBV11-2 to TRBJ2-7, with D possibly TRBD1 on 6 matching bases. Deletions cut 1 base from V and 13 bases from J, with 11 bases between. Germline V gene sequence: CDR1 SGHAT, CDR2 FQNNGV. The CDR3 consists of 11 residues. CDR3 in amino acids: CASSLGGGCYF. The CDR3 DNA sequence: TGTGCCAGCAGCTTAGGAGGGGGTTGCTACTTC.

This clonotype was counted only a few times. V usage is TRBV10-3 and J usage is TRBJ2-7, with unresolved D. This CDR3 is built from 15 residues. The germline CDR1 and CDR2 sequences are ENHRY and SYGVKD. Trimming left V 0 bases short and J 2 bases short, with 11 bases between. CDR3 protein: CAISESNGQAYEQYF. Here the CDR3 DNA reads TGTGCCATCAGTGAGTCGAACGGTCAGGCCTACGAGCAGTACTTC.

The gene calls are TRBV19 and TRBJ2-2, with no clear D. In germline, CDR1 is LNHDA, CDR2 SQIVND (reference sequence). Trimming took 3 bases from V and 1 from J, leaving 6 bases between them. The CDR3 has 14 residues. The CDR3 reads CASSMGKNTGELFF. Written as DNA, the CDR3 is TGTGCCAGTAGTATGGGGAAGAACACCGGGGAGCTGTTTTTT.

The CDR3 protein is CSARGPMNTEAFF. Here the CDR3 DNA reads TGCAGTGCTAGAGGCCCTATGAACACTGAAGCTTTCTTT. This sequence joins TRBV20-1 and TRBJ1-1, with D hard to call. V was clipped by 1 base and J by 0 bases, with 6 bases between them. This CDR3 has 13 amino acids. Germline lookup yields CDR1 DFQATT and CDR2 SNEGSKA (reference sequence).

There are a few counts of this clonotype. The V gene is TRBV7-9, the J gene TRBJ2-4; TRBD2 matches 10 bases. CDR1 and CDR2 (germline): SEHNR, FQNEAQ (reference sequence). With 3 bases clipped from V and 5 bases from J, the junction kept 7 bases outside the gene matches. The CDR3 is 16 amino acids. The DNA for the CDR3 is TGTGCCAGCAGCTTCTCCAGCGGGGGGGTTGAAAACATTCAGTACTTC. Encoded protein: CASSFSSGGVENIQYF.

The sample holds a few counts of this clonotype. This chain's CDR3 is CASSVVDSSYEQYF. CDR3 nucleotide sequence: TGTGCCAGCAGCGTAGTGGACTCTTCCTACGAGCAGTACTTC. V and J are TRBV9 and TRBJ2-7, with D possibly TRBD2 on 5 matching bases. With 0 bases removed from V and 1 base from J, the gap between germline ends came to 8 bases. The CDR3 runs 14 residues. CDR1 and CDR2 from the germline V gene are SGDLS and YYNGEE.

This clonotype was picked up a small number of times. This chain connects TRBV27 to TRBJ2-1; TRBD1 might be the D (6 bases). The germline gives CDR1 MNHEY, CDR2 SMNVEV (reference sequence). The CDR3 length is 11 residues. V dropped 2 bases and J dropped 10 bases, with 6 bases sitting between them. Written as DNA, the CDR3 is TGTGCCAGCAGTTTAGGGACAGAGCAGTTCTTC. Protein sequence: CASSLGTEQFF.

This clonotype showed up just a few times. The chain uses TRBV20-1 and TRBJ1-2; D is unclear. Looked up from germline, CDR1 is DFQATT and CDR2 is SNEGSKA (reference sequence). V was clipped by 1 base and J by 2 bases, with 8 bases between them. The CDR3 extends over 13 amino acids. CDR3: CSARAGVNYGYTF. CDR3 bases: TGCAGTGCTAGAGCTGGAGTGAACTATGGCTACACCTTC.

There are a few counts of this clonotype. This chain joins TRBV4-2 and TRBJ2-2; 9 nucleotides match TRBD2. The junction had 13 bases not matched to a gene; V was cut back by 1 base and J by 7 bases. The CDR3 sequence is 18 residues long. Germline CDR1 LGHNA, CDR2 YNFKEQ. The CDR3 DNA reads TGTGCCAGCAGCCAAGGGGGCTCAGCGGGAGGATCCCTCGGGGAGCTGTTTTTT. It encodes CASSQGGSAGGSLGELFF.